This TCR beta chain was captured in a study of human T cells and chemical hapten exposure. Study in general: Across samples, TCR yields varied, mostly owing to small differences in pooled library volumes. Study findings and constraints: High-frequency TCRs, those above 1 in 1000, stayed the same after DPC sensitization. Expanded TCRs created a significantly greater count of big CDR3 similarity clusters than controls did.

This clonotype came up a few times. What it binds is unknown. The library gave individual cDNA molecules unique molecular identifiers. One entry per CDR3 protein results from TCRdb running MiXCR on the RACE reads. The table shows over 300,000 distinct CDR3 sequences, with roughly 5% occurring only once. Time point in this sample: pre-sensitization, week 0. The treatment was: therapeutic diphenylcyclopropenone sensitization with weekly scalp DPC. Germline V CDR1 and CDR2: SNHLY, FYNNEI. Germline trimming cut 4 bases from V and 5 bases from J; bases unmatched to any gene: 3. CDR3 length: 14 amino acids. This sample comprised whole blood, obtained in connection with sensitization to the hapten diphenylcyclopropenone (DPC). V gene TRBV2 combines with J gene TRBJ1-1; 11 bases are a match to TRBD1. The receptor's source is a woman between 45 and 65 years old with alopecia areata. Some clones in this sample may be carry-over from other donors' samples. The CDR3 is CASSGRDRGTEAFF. The CDR3 DNA reads TGTGCCAGCAGTGGCCGGGACAGGGGGACTGAAGCTTTCTTT.